This is a list of T cell receptor beta chains from one sample in a study of CD8 T cells in Susac syndrome. TCRdb called the immunoSEQ multiplex PCR reads again in MiXCR, with one record for every CDR3 protein. The sample has some 300,000 distinct CDR3 sequences; 85% are singletons. Sequencing was performed on CD8+ T cells from PBMCs. The receptors come from a human donor with multiple sclerosis. Both conserved end residues are part of each CDR3. D genes are given only for firm matches. Some rows have no size entry. The others give once, few or many, or a class for an expanded clone.

V gene	D gene	J gene	clone size	CDR3 DNA	CDR3 protein
TRBV13	.	TRBJ2-6	.	TGTGCCAGCAGCTTAGGCGCCGCAGCCTCTGGGGCCAACGTCCTGACTTTC	CASSLGAAASGANVLTF
TRBV27	.	TRBJ1-1	once	TGTGCCAGCAACAGTGGCCTGGGGACTGAAGCTTTCTTT	CASNSGLGTEAFF
TRBV5-6	.	TRBJ2-7	.	TGTGCCAGCAGCTTGTCTTCAACTAGTTTCTACGAGCAGTACTTC	CASSLSSTSFYEQYF
TRBV6-1	.	TRBJ2-7	.	TGTGCCAGCAGTGAAGGCAGCCCCTACGAGCAGTACTTC	CASSEGSPYEQYF
TRBV4-3	.	TRBJ1-3	.	TGCGCCAGCAGCCAAGGAACAGTCTCTGGAAACACCATATATTTT	CASSQGTVSGNTIYF
TRBV6-2/TRBV6-3	TRBD2	TRBJ2-1	.	TGTGCCAGCAGTTACTCGAGATCCAGTGTAGCGGGAGGGCCTACTTACAATGAGCAGTTCTTC	CASSYSRSSVAGGPTYNEQFF
TRBV19	.	TRBJ1-1	.	TGTGCCAGTAGTATTCAACCGGGGGACACTGAAGCTTTCTTT	CASSIQPGDTEAFF
TRBV12-3/TRBV12-4	.	TRBJ1-1	.	TGTGCCAGCAGTTTTTCCAGGGAAGGGAACACTGAAGCTTTCTTT	CASSFSREGNTEAFF
TRBV5-6	.	TRBJ2-7	.	TGTGCCAGCAGCTCAGCGACAGTCCTCTACGAGCAGTACTTC	CASSSATVLYEQYF
TRBV12-3/TRBV12-4	TRBD2	TRBJ2-3	.	TGTGCCAGCAGTGCCCGGGGACTAGCGTACACAGATACGCAGTATTTT	CASSARGLAYTDTQYF
TRBV30	TRBD1	TRBJ1-5	.	TGTGCCTGGAGTGGGATCAGGGGGTGGCCCCAGCATTTT	CAWSGIRGWPQHF
TRBV27	TRBD2	TRBJ2-5	.	TGTGCCAGCACCCCTTTAGCGGGAGTTCAAGAGACCCAGTACTTC	CASTPLAGVQETQYF
TRBV4-1	TRBD2	TRBJ2-7	.	TGCGCCAGCAGCCAAGGCGTGGGAGGGCCAAGAGAGCAGTACTTC	CASSQGVGGPREQYF
TRBV19	.	TRBJ1-2	.	TGTGCCAGTAGTTGGGGGTTTGACTTTTCCGGCTACACCTTC	CASSWGFDFSGYTF
TRBV7-8	.	TRBJ2-1	.	TGTGCCAGCAGCTTAGATGTATGGGGGCATGAGCAGTTCTTC	CASSLDVWGHEQFF
TRBV4-3	TRBD2	TRBJ2-1	.	TGCGCCAGCAGCCAGGCGCGGGGGGACTACAATGAGCAGTTCTTC	CASSQARGDYNEQFF
TRBV13	.	TRBJ1-1	.	TGTGCCAGCATGTATTTCCCTGGTGAAGCTTTCTTT	CASMYFPGEAFF
TRBV12-3/TRBV12-4	TRBD2	TRBJ2-3	.	TGTGCCAGCAGTTCACACCCGACTAGCGGGAGCACAGATACGCAGTATTTT	CASSSHPTSGSTDTQYF
TRBV4-3	.	TRBJ1-2	.	TGCGCCAGCAGCCTCCACCTAGGGAAGGTCCAGGATGGCTACACCTTC	CASSLHLGKVQDGYTF
TRBV4-1	.	TRBJ2-7	.	TGCGCCAGCAGCCAAGAAGAGACAGTCTCCTACGAGCAGTACTTC	CASSQEETVSYEQYF
TRBV30	TRBD1	TRBJ2-3	.	TGTGCCTGGAGTCCAGGGGGCCCAGGCACAGATACGCAGTATTTT	CAWSPGGPGTDTQYF
TRBV7-2	.	TRBJ2-3	.	TGTGCCAGCCAGAAAAGACGGATGAAGGATACGCAGTATTTT	CASQKRRMKDTQYF
TRBV12-3/TRBV12-4	.	TRBJ2-1	.	TGTGCCAGCAGTGAACTTCAGGGTGAGCAGTTCTTC	CASSELQGEQFF
TRBV7-2	.	TRBJ1-1	.	TGTGCCAGCAGCATTACGGAACTGAACACTGAAGCTTTCTTT	CASSITELNTEAFF
TRBV10-2	TRBD2	TRBJ2-7	.	TGCGCCAGCAGTGCAGGGACTAGCGCGTCCTACGAGCAGTACTTC	CASSAGTSASYEQYF
TRBV3-1	.	TRBJ2-3	.	TGTGCCAGCAGCCGGGGCTACGAGACAGATACGCAGTATTTT	CASSRGYETDTQYF
TRBV5-6	TRBD2	TRBJ2-7	once	TGTGCCAGCAGCACGGGACTAGCGCTCTGGGAGCAGTACTTC	CASSTGLALWEQYF
TRBV28	.	TRBJ1-1	few	TGTGCCAGCAGTTTAGGGGGGGGCTTGAACACTGAAGCTTTCTTT	CASSLGGGLNTEAFF